Listed here are 29 T cell receptor beta chains from one sample, sequenced in a study of blood T cells in healthy people across ages. PCR was performed a second time for roughly 7 to 11 cycles using a sample-barcoded 5' primer and a J-beta primer mix. Each CDR3 protein is one row after TCRdb ran MiXCR on the 5' RACE reads. The data hold more than 800,000 distinct CDR3 sequences, with under 45% observed a single time. The material sequenced was blood. Receptors were obtained from a woman aged 60 to 75 in good health.

The V gene is TRBV7-6, the J gene TRBJ2-7; D unclear. This CDR3 comprises 14 residues. The V end was cut by 1 base, the J end by 5 bases, with 12 bases between. CDR1 is SGHVS, CDR2 FNYEAQ, per germline. The CDR3 DNA follows: TGTGCCAGCAGCTTAGAATTAGCTTCCAACGAGCAGTACTTC. The encoded protein is CASSLELASNEQYF.

This sequence joins TRBV28 and TRBJ2-3; TRBD1 matches 9 bases. With V trimmed by 5 bases and J by 1 base, 4 bases remained unmatched. This CDR3 is 15 amino acids long. CDR1 and CDR2 (germline): MDHEN, SYDVKM. CDR3 DNA sequence: TGTGCCAGCAGTCACCGACAGGGGGGCACAGATACGCAGTATTTT. It specifies CASSHRQGGTDTQYF.

On this clonotype: The junction departs from germline at one end; a sequencing error may be responsible. The gene calls are TRBV18 and TRBJ2-5, with TRBD2 as a possible D gene (5 bases). Gene TRBJ2-7 matches the end of the DNA better, so the J call may be wrong. CDR3 length: 13 amino acids. The germline V gene has CDR1 KGHSH and CDR2 LQKENI. CDR3 coding DNA: TGTGCCGGCTCCCCTAGCAGGAACTACGAGCAGTACTTC. As protein: CAGSPSRNYEQYF.

The chain links TRBV5-1 to TRBJ2-7; no definite D call. The germline V gene has CDR1 SGHRS and CDR2 YFSETQ. V was cut by 4 bases and J by 4 bases, with 12 bases left in between. The CDR3 loop spans 13 amino acids. The CDR3 DNA reads as TGCGCCAGCAGCGCCATTCTAGGTTACGAGCAGTACTTC. It encodes CASSAILGYEQYF.

This chain connects TRBV29-1 to TRBJ1-6, with D unclear. V was shortened by 4 bases and J by 6 bases, with 22 bases between the two germline ends. CDR1 is SQVTM, CDR2 ANQGSEA, per germline. This CDR3 has 17 amino acids. Here the CDR3 DNA reads TGCAGCGTTGGAAGGGCTTTGGGCGAGGTGGTTAATTCACCCCTCCACTTT. It codes for CSVGRALGEVVNSPLHF.

V gene TRBV5-1 combines with J gene TRBJ2-3; possibly TRBD1 for D (5 bases). The CDR3 loop spans 15 amino acids. V lost 4 bases to trimming and J lost 0 bases, with 12 bases between them. The germline V gene has CDR1 SGHRS and CDR2 YFSETQ. CDR3 nucleotide sequence: TGCGCCAGCAGCACACAGGAGATTAGCACAGATACGCAGTATTTT. Its translation is CASSTQEISTDTQYF.

This clonotype was observed a handful of times. The V gene is TRBV2, the J gene TRBJ2-5; the match to TRBD2 covers 8 bases. V lost 3 bases and J lost 4; bases outside the gene matches: 4. Germline V lookup: CDR1 SNHLY, CDR2 FYNNEI. This CDR3 contains 14 residues. CDR3 sequence: CASSDGRGRETQYF. The CDR3 DNA sequence: TGTGCCAGCAGTGACGGGAGGGGTCGAGAGACCCAGTACTTC.

The chain carries TRBV12-3 or TRBV12-4 and TRBJ2-5; 11 bases map to TRBD2. The DNA end is more similar to TRBJ2-7, so the J call may be wrong. This CDR3 is 15 amino acids long. The CDR3 DNA follows: TGTGCCAGCAGTACTAGCGGGGGCAACCTCTACGAGCAGTACTTC. Amino acid sequence: CASSTSGGNLYEQYF.

The chain has TRBV4-1 and TRBJ1-2; 7 bases line up with TRBD1. Trimming removed 0 bases from V and 4 bases from J; junction bases left unmatched: 5. Germline V lookup: CDR1 MGHRA, CDR2 YSYEKL. The CDR3 runs 15 residues. This CDR3 reads CASSQDRTGFYGYTF. For the CDR3, the DNA is TGCGCCAGCAGCCAAGACAGGACAGGCTTCTATGGCTACACCTTC.

The chain links TRBV29-1 to TRBJ1-1; D might be TRBD1 (5 bases). The CDR3 covers 14 residues. CDR1 is SQVTM and CDR2 is ANQGSEA in the germline V gene. V was pared by 2 bases and J by 5 bases, with 15 bases between. CDR3 sequence (DNA): TGCAGCGTTGAAACGGGGGGGTCTTCAACTGAAGCTTTCTTT. This translates into CSVETGGSSTEAFF.

Ten or more counts support this clonotype. Here the CDR3 reads CASSAGTSGRNEQFF. CDR3 nucleotides: TGTGCCAGCAGTGCCGGGACTAGCGGGAGAAATGAGCAGTTCTTC. The V call is TRBV28, the J call TRBJ2-1; 14 bases agree with TRBD2. The CDR3 contains 15 residues. V gave up 5 bases and J gave up 7 bases; unmatched junction bases: 4. Germline CDR1 and CDR2: MDHEN and SYDVKM.

The chain employs TRBV21-1 and TRBJ2-3; the table's D call of TRBD1 was not tested on the DNA. TRBV21-1 is annotated as a pseudogene. The CDR3 runs 19 residues. CDR3 bases: TGTGCCAGCTATTTCAGGGTACAGGGGTCTCCGGGTGGCACAGATACGCAGTATTTT. It encodes CASYFRVQGSPGGTDTQYF.

This clonotype has just a few counts. V usage is TRBV28 and J usage is TRBJ2-7; tentatively, D is TRBD2 (6 bases). V was pared by 6 bases and J by 3 bases, with 18 bases between. The germline gives CDR1 MDHEN, CDR2 SYDVKM. This CDR3 is built from 15 residues. The DNA of the CDR3 is TGTGCCAGCAGCTTCTCCGGAGGGGAAGGCTACGAGCAGTACTTC. Protein: CASSFSGGEGYEQYF.

The rearrangement joins TRBV9 to TRBJ2-7; D remains unclear. Trimming shortened V by 3 bases and J by 0 bases, and 13 bases separated the two germline ends. This CDR3 spans 15 amino acids. CDR1 is SGDLS and CDR2 is YYNGEE in the germline V gene. The CDR3 DNA is TGTGCCAGCAGCGGTCAGACCGCGACCTCCTACGAGCAGTACTTC. Amino acids: CASSGQTATSYEQYF.

The CDR3 spells CASSLGLRQTEAFF. For the CDR3, the DNA is TGTGCCAGCAGCTTGGGGCTTCGGCAAACTGAAGCTTTCTTT. The chain has TRBV5-8 and TRBJ1-1; no clear D. The CDR3 sequence is 14 residues long. The V end was cut by 0 bases, the J end by 5 bases, with 11 bases between. Germline values: CDR1 SGHTS, CDR2 YDEGEE.

On this clonotype itself: A junction boundary mismatches the germline segment, possibly from a read error. This sequence joins TRBV18 and TRBJ1-6; a weak D match, TRBD1 (6 bases). CDR1 is KGHSH and CDR2 is LQKENI in the germline V gene. This CDR3 region has 15 residues. The CDR3 spells CASSPNRVYNAPLHF. CDR3 nucleotides: TGTGCCAGCTCACCAAACAGGGTTTATAATGCACCCCTCCACTTT.

This chain links TRBV18 with TRBJ2-3; 7 nucleotides line up with TRBD1. V dropped 1 base and J dropped 6; count of bases not matched to a gene: 7. The germline gives CDR1 KGHSH, CDR2 LQKENI. The CDR3 extends over 15 amino acids. This chain's CDR3 is CASSPRDSRRDTQYF. CDR3 nucleotide sequence: TGTGCCAGCTCACCACGGGACAGCCGTCGGGATACGCAGTATTTT.

This clonotype was seen a few times. The CDR3 is CSGLAGVAYEQYF. DNA of the CDR3: TGCAGTGGATTAGCGGGAGTGGCCTACGAGCAGTACTTC. The V call is TRBV20-1, the J call TRBJ2-5; 9 nucleotides agree with TRBD2. The J call may not be correct, given that the DNA end is closer to TRBJ2-7. Per germline, CDR1 DFQATT and CDR2 SNEGSKA (reference sequence). CDR3 size: 13 residues.

The chain links TRBV20-1 to TRBJ2-7; unclear D gene. The J call is uncertain, as TRBJ2-5 better fits the DNA end. The CDR3 is 15 residues long. Looked up from germline, CDR1 is DFQATT and CDR2 is SNEGSKA (reference sequence). The DNA for the CDR3 is TGCAGTGCTAGAGATAGGGCCACATTTTGGGAGACCCAGTACTTC. Its protein is CSARDRATFWETQYF.

V and J are TRBV21-1 and TRBJ2-3; the D call in the table, TRBD1, was not verified against the DNA. TRBV21-1 is listed as a pseudogene. The CDR3 has 18 amino acids. The CDR3 DNA is TGTGCCAGCGGCAACATCAACCAGGGACAGGGTGGCACAGATACGCAGTATTTT. It specifies CASGNINQGQGGTDTQYF.

This clonotype was found a few times. The chain joins TRBV2 to TRBJ2-5; TRBD1 matches 9 bases. The end of the DNA fits TRBJ2-7 better, so the J call may be wrong. CDR1 SNHLY and CDR2 FYNNEI come from the germline V gene. This CDR3 region has 17 residues. The DNA of the CDR3 is TGTGCCAGCGCCCAGCACTCGACGGGACAGGGTTACTACGAGCAGTACTTC. Its translation is CASAQHSTGQGYYEQYF.

Written as DNA, the CDR3 is TGTGCCAGCAGCTTAGGGTCGACTAGCGGGAAGTACGAGCAGTACTTC. It encodes CASSLGSTSGKYEQYF. The chain carries TRBV7-6 and TRBJ2-7; 11 bases line up with TRBD2. CDR3 length equals 16 residues. V gave up 1 base and J gave up 4 bases; unmatched junction bases: 6. CDR1 and CDR2 from the germline V gene are SGHVS and FNYEAQ.

This clonotype turned up a few times. V and J are TRBV12-3 or TRBV12-4 and TRBJ1-2; unclear D gene. The V end lost 6 bases, the J end lost 2 bases, and 13 bases lay between the germline ends. The CDR3 contains 14 residues. The CDR3 here is CASSIFLANYGYTF. The DNA of the CDR3 is TGTGCCAGCAGCATCTTTTTGGCAAACTATGGCTACACCTTC.

This clonotype was found a few times. The chain employs TRBV5-1 and TRBJ2-1; 9 positions match TRBD1. Germline lookup yields CDR1 SGHRS and CDR2 YFSETQ. The CDR3 is 13 residues long. V trimming: 8 bases; J trimming: 5 bases; junction bases outside the gene matches: 5. CDR3 sequence: CASWTGANNEQFF. The DNA for the CDR3 is TGCGCCAGTTGGACAGGGGCTAACAATGAGCAGTTCTTC.

The DNA for the CDR3 is TGTGCCAGCAGCCCACTAGGACCGGTGGCCGGGGAGCTGTTTTTT. Its translation: CASSPLGPVAGELFF. The chain employs TRBV11-2 and TRBJ2-2, with a possible D match to TRBD2 (5 bases). V was pared by 5 bases and J by 6 bases, with 16 bases between. The CDR3 totals 15 residues. CDR1 SGHAT and CDR2 FQNNGV come from the germline V gene.

The chain employs TRBV20-1 and TRBJ2-3, with 8 bases that match TRBD1. In germline, CDR1 is DFQATT, CDR2 SNEGSKA (reference sequence). The J segment lost 2 bases and the V segment lost 7 bases, leaving 5 bases of the junction unmatched. The CDR3 has 13 residues. CDR3 amino acids: CSEGDRFTDTQYF. The CDR3 DNA is TGCAGTGAGGGGGACAGGTTCACAGATACGCAGTATTTT.

The rearrangement links TRBV3-1 to TRBJ1-2; 8 bases are shared with TRBD1. This CDR3 has 16 amino acids. V was clipped by 4 bases and J by 0 bases; unmatched bases: 7. The germline CDR1 and CDR2 sequences are LGHDT and YNNKEL (reference sequence). This CDR3 reads CASSRSRDRSNYGYTF. DNA for the CDR3: TGTGCCAGCAGCCGATCACGGGACAGGTCTAACTATGGCTACACCTTC.

Only a few counts were recorded for this clonotype. The V gene is TRBV20-1, the J gene TRBJ2-5; TRBD1 agrees at 9 bases. From germline, CDR1 is DFQATT and CDR2 SNEGSKA (reference sequence). The CDR3 contains 12 residues. With 6 bases clipped from V and 5 bases from J, the junction kept 4 bases outside the gene matches. The CDR3 loop is CSAWTGAETQYF. In DNA, the CDR3 is TGCAGTGCGTGGACAGGGGCGGAGACCCAGTACTTC.

About this clonotype: A clone one base away is much larger, so this may be a read error. The rearrangement joins TRBV12-3 or TRBV12-4 to TRBJ2-5, with D possibly matching TRBD1 (5 bases). The CDR3 length is 13 residues. CDR3 nucleotide sequence: TGTGCCAGCAGGATAGTTGGGGCAGAGGCCCAGTACTTC. Its translation is CASRIVGAEAQYF.